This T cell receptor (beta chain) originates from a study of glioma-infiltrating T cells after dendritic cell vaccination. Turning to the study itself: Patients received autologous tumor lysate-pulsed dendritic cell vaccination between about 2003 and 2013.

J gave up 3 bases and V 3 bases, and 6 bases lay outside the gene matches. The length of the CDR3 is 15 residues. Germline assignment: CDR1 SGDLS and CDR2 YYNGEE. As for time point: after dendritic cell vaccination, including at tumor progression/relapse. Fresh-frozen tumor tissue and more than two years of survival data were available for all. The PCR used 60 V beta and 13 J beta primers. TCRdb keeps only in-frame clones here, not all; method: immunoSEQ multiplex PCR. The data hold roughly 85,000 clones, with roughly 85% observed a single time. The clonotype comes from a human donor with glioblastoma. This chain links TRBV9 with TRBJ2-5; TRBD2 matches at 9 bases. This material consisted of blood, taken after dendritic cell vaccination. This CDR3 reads CASSETQRGEETQYF. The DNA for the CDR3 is TGTGCCAGCAGCGAAACTCAGCGGGGGGAAGAGACCCAGTACTTC.